This section outlines one TCR beta chain sequence together with its context. The antigen is unknown. Both 60 Vbeta primers and 13 Jbeta primers went into the PCR. TCRdb's copy holds only in-frame clones and misses some; the assay was immunoSEQ multiplex PCR. The data contain approximately 92,000 clones, approximately 71% of them seen just once; the ten biggest clones take up about 2.9%. Germline assignment: CDR1 MGHDK and CDR2 SYGVNS. This CDR3 has 12 amino acids. J was trimmed by 5 bases and V by 10 bases; bases with no gene match: 6. This entry comes from a study of cytomegalovirus exposure and HLA in healthy donors. Overall study findings and caveats: Many donors shared some public TCRs, even though most TCR sequences were rare.

Input material: PBMCs. The clonotype was recovered from a middle-aged man in good health and CMV-seronegative. The genes are TRBV25-1 and TRBJ2-7; 9 bases line up with TRBD1. The CDR3 DNA reads TGTGCCACCGGGACAGGGTTCAACGAGCAGTACTTC. Translating it yields CATGTGFNEQYF.